Included here is one T cell receptor (beta chain) sequence, with context. Germline-derived CDR1 and CDR2 are MNHEY and SVGAGI. V was pared by 6 bases and J by 1 base, with 6 bases of the junction left unmatched. This CDR3 has 15 amino acids. As processed by the authors: The authors estimated nucleated cell counts from reference gene primer amplification. Using immunoSEQ multiplex PCR, the repertoire was profiled, and TCRdb retains in-frame clones only, with some absent. That table furnishes V, J and clone size, whereas the DNA furnished D and trimming. The profile shows 35,000 to 45,000 clones, approximately 91% of them singletons. This entry belongs to a study of blood T cell repertoires in COVID-19. At the level of the study: Both acute and convalescent COVID-19 samples were obtained from the United States, Italy and Spain. Sample material is recorded as cDNA or gDNA derived from T cells, B-cell-depleted T cells, or PBMCs.

The sequencing input was peripheral blood. The chain has TRBV6-5 and TRBJ1-2, with 9 bases that match TRBD1. The receptor was derived from a human donor in a cohort sampled during active COVID-19. The CDR3 reads CASSTWTGDNYGYTF. The CDR3 DNA is TGTGCCAGCAGCACGTGGACAGGGGATAACTATGGCTACACCTTC.